A selection of T cell receptor beta chains follows, all from one sample in a study of CD8 T cells in ankylosing spondylitis. MiXCR, applied by TCRdb to the 5' RACE reads, yields one record per CDR3 protein. Seen here are about 240,000 distinct CDR3 sequences, around 7.8% observed once, and the top ten hold over 6.5%. Sequencing was done on a sample of blood, either unsorted or a sorted T cell fraction (not recorded which). These receptors originate from a male donor with ankylosing spondylitis or in good health (not recorded which). Each CDR3 is given with its conserved first and last residue. The order of the fields is clone size, D gene, V gene, J gene, CDR3 length, CDR3 DNA, CDR3 protein. The D gene is left open where the match is weak. The size entry is marked missing in some rows and otherwise reads once, few, many or a size class.

clone size: many; D gene: -; V gene: TRBV7-8; J gene: TRBJ1-5; CDR3 length: 17; CDR3 DNA: TGTGCCAGCAGCTCCCCGGTGGCGGGTAGTAGAAATCAGCCCCAGCATTTT; CDR3 protein: CASSSPVAGSRNQPQHF
clone size: many; D gene: -; V gene: TRBV5-8; J gene: TRBJ1-2; CDR3 length: 13; CDR3 DNA: TGTGCCAGCAGCCCACTCGGGGGTGTCGGCTACACCTTC; CDR3 protein: CASSPLGGVGYTF
clone size: many; D gene: TRBD1; V gene: TRBV7-3; J gene: TRBJ2-2; CDR3 length: 18; CDR3 DNA: TGTGCCAGCAGCTTAACGGGACAGGGATCCCCCAACACCGGGGAGCTGTTTTTT; CDR3 protein: CASSLTGQGSPNTGELFF
clone size: many; D gene: -; V gene: TRBV18; J gene: TRBJ1-2; CDR3 length: 14; CDR3 DNA: TGTGCCAGCTCACCAGGAGGGGAGACCTATGGCTACACCTTC; CDR3 protein: CASSPGGETYGYTF
clone size: many; D gene: -; V gene: TRBV2; J gene: TRBJ1-1; CDR3 length: 12; CDR3 DNA: TGTGCCAGCAGGGAGGAAGTCACTGAAGCTTTCTTT; CDR3 protein: CASREEVTEAFF
clone size: many; D gene: TRBD1; V gene: TRBV10-3; J gene: TRBJ1-4; CDR3 length: 14; CDR3 DNA: TGTGCCACGGGCAAGGACAGGGGAATTGAAAAACTGTTTTTT; CDR3 protein: CATGKDRGIEKLFF
clone size: few; D gene: -; V gene: TRBV18; J gene: TRBJ2-7; CDR3 length: 15; CDR3 DNA: TGTGCCAGCTCACCGGGACACCTAAGCTCCTACGAGCAGTACTTC; CDR3 protein: CASSPGHLSSYEQYF
clone size: -; D gene: -; V gene: TRBV5-1; J gene: TRBJ1-1; CDR3 length: 14; CDR3 DNA: TGCGCCAGCAGCTTCTCAGGAGTCAACACTGAAGCTTTCTTT; CDR3 protein: CASSFSGVNTEAFF
clone size: many; D gene: -; V gene: TRBV12-3/TRBV12-4; J gene: TRBJ2-2; CDR3 length: 15; CDR3 DNA: TGTGCCAGCAGTTATAGGAGTCCGAACACCGGGGAGCTGTTTTTT; CDR3 protein: CASSYRSPNTGELFF
clone size: -; D gene: -; V gene: TRBV7-9; J gene: TRBJ1-1; CDR3 length: 13; CDR3 DNA: TGTGCCAGCACCCCCGGGGGGGACACTGAAGCTTTCTTT; CDR3 protein: CASTPGGDTEAFF
clone size: many; D gene: -; V gene: TRBV12-3/TRBV12-4; J gene: TRBJ2-1; CDR3 length: 12; CDR3 DNA: TGTGCCAGCAGTCCCGGGAGACTTGAGCAGTTCTTC; CDR3 protein: CASSPGRLEQFF
clone size: -; D gene: -; V gene: TRBV18; J gene: TRBJ1-5; CDR3 length: 14; CDR3 DNA: TGTGCCAGCTCATTACAGGGACGGGATCAGCCCCAGCATTTT; CDR3 protein: CASSLQGRDQPQHF
clone size: -; D gene: TRBD1; V gene: TRBV7-2; J gene: TRBJ1-1; CDR3 length: 14; CDR3 DNA: TGTGCCAGCACCGGGACAGGCAGGAACACTGAAGCTTTCTTT; CDR3 protein: CASTGTGRNTEAFF
clone size: -; D gene: -; V gene: TRBV11-2; J gene: TRBJ1-1; CDR3 length: 14; CDR3 DNA: TGTGCCAGCAGCTTAGAGGGGAAAGGAGGGAAAGCTTTCTTT; CDR3 protein: CASSLEGKGGKAFF
clone size: many; D gene: -; V gene: TRBV29-1; J gene: TRBJ1-1; CDR3 length: 11; CDR3 DNA: TGCAGCGTTGTACCGAACACTGAAGCTTTCTTT; CDR3 protein: CSVVPNTEAFF